A single sample is the source of the 12 T cell receptor beta chains below, sequenced in a study of blood T cells in healthy people across ages. A second PCR, run for roughly 7 to 12 cycles, used a sample-barcoded 5' primer plus a J-beta primer mix. MiXCR, applied by TCRdb to the 5' RACE reads, yields one record per CDR3 protein. The table has about 1.8 million distinct CDR3 sequences, 49% seen once; the top ten hold roughly 2%. The specimen sequenced was blood. The origin of the receptors is a woman in her 40s in good health.

The genes are TRBV6-5 and TRBJ2-3; no clear D gene. The CDR3 contains 16 residues. In germline, CDR1 is MNHEY, CDR2 SVGAGI. With 0 bases removed from V and 2 bases from J, the gap between germline ends came to 12 bases. CDR3 bases: TGTGCCAGCAGTTACTCGAACAGTCGCTCCACAGATACGCAGTATTTT. Protein product: CASSYSNSRSTDTQYF.

The gene calls are TRBV28 and TRBJ1-1; D uncertain. The V end lost 4 bases, the J end lost 1 base, and 16 bases lay between the germline ends. This CDR3 contains 16 residues. Germline V CDR1 and CDR2: MDHEN, SYDVKM. This CDR3 is CASSSYSGPANTEAFF. The CDR3 DNA reads TGTGCCAGCAGTTCTTACTCCGGACCGGCGAACACTGAAGCTTTCTTT.

In its sample, this clonotype was seen a few times. This chain joins TRBV6-5 and TRBJ2-7; D is unresolved. The CDR3 has 19 amino acids. Germline V gene sequence: CDR1 MNHEY, CDR2 SVGAGI. V shed 2 bases and J shed 0 bases, with 23 bases lying between them. CDR3 coding DNA: TGTGCCAGCAGTTACAGTCGGAACTCTTTTACTTTTAGCTCCTACGAGCAGTACTTC. Amino acid sequence: CASSYSRNSFTFSSYEQYF.

The V call is TRBV20-1, the J call TRBJ2-1, with TRBD2 as a possible D gene (5 bases). The V gene's germline CDR1 is DFQATT and CDR2 SNEGSKA (reference sequence). With 2 bases removed from V and 2 bases from J, the gap between germline ends came to 16 bases. This CDR3 contains 16 residues. The CDR3 coding sequence is TGCAGTGCTAGAAACCTGCGGGCCCTTACCTACAATGAGCAGTTCTTC. Translated: CSARNLRALTYNEQFF.

This chain joins TRBV29-1 and TRBJ2-3; 13 positions match TRBD2. CDR1 is SQVTM and CDR2 is ANQGSEA in the germline V gene. The length of the CDR3 is 15 residues. V dropped 6 bases and J dropped 7; count of bases not matched to a gene: 10. CDR3 DNA sequence: TGCAGCGTGGCCACTAGCGGGGGGGCCGCGTATACGCAGTATTTT. As protein: CSVATSGGAAYTQYF.

In this sample, this clonotype turned up a few times. The genes are TRBV28 and TRBJ2-5; 10 bases are shared with TRBD2. Per the germline V gene, CDR1 is MDHEN and CDR2 is SYDVKM. The V gene end was trimmed by 3 bases and the J gene end by 11 bases; junction bases not matched to a gene: 15. This CDR3 is 16 amino acids long. The CDR3 protein is CASSLARSSGGREQYF. The CDR3 coding sequence is TGTGCCAGCAGTTTGGCCCGGTCTAGCGGGGGCCGGGAGCAGTACTTC. The whole variable domain, remainder taken from reference TRBV28 and TRBJ2-5, is DVKVTQSSRYLVKRTGEKVFLECVQDMDHENMFWYRQDPGLGLRLIYFSYDVKMKEKGDIPEGYSVSREKKERFSLILESASTNQTSMYLCASSLARSSGGREQYFGPGTRLLVL.

This chain uses TRBV18 with TRBJ2-1; D remains unclear. Germline-derived CDR1 and CDR2 are KGHSH and LQKENI. The CDR3 contains 12 residues. Deletions cut 3 bases from V and 7 bases from J, with 7 bases between. This CDR3 is CASSPLMNEQFF. The CDR3 DNA follows: TGTGCCAGCTCACCGCTCATGAATGAGCAGTTCTTC.

This chain links TRBV27 with TRBJ2-3; D ambiguous. The CDR3 is 17 amino acids. Germline CDR1 reads MNHEY; CDR2 reads SMNVEV (reference sequence). The V end lost 1 base, the J end lost 2 bases, and 16 bases lay between the germline ends. CDR3 nucleotide sequence: TGTGCCAGCAGTTTATTTCGTGGGCTAACCCTCACAGATACGCAGTATTTT. Its translation: CASSLFRGLTLTDTQYF.

There are a few counts of this clonotype. The J gene is TRBJ2-1, the V gene TRBV6-5; 14 nucleotides align to TRBD2. V shed 4 bases and J 0 bases; nucleotides not matched to a gene: 5. The germline V gene encodes CDR1 MNHEY and CDR2 SVGAGI. This CDR3 region has 18 residues. CDR3 sequence (DNA): TGTGCCAGCAGTTGGACTAGCGGGGGGTCTAGCTCCTACAATGAGCAGTTCTTC. Amino acid sequence: CASSWTSGGSSSYNEQFF.

In its sample, this clonotype was seen a few times. The CDR3 loop reads CASSQGGISGSETQYF. CDR3 in DNA: TGCGCCAGCAGCCAAGGCGGTATATCAGGGTCCGAGACCCAGTACTTC. V usage is TRBV4-3 and J usage is TRBJ2-5; D is possibly TRBD1 (5 bases). The ends were cut back, 1 base at V and 5 bases at J, with 17 bases in the middle. Germline CDR1 and CDR2: LGHNA and YSLEER. The CDR3 has 16 residues.

The chain links TRBV28 to TRBJ2-7; 10 nucleotides match TRBD2. With V trimmed by 3 bases and J by 3 bases, 8 bases remained unmatched. The CDR3 is 16 residues long. Germline CDR1 reads MDHEN; CDR2 reads SYDVKM. DNA of the CDR3: TGTGCCAGCAGTTTGGAGAGTCCTAGCGGGGGCTACGAGCAGTACTTC. This gives the protein CASSLESPSGGYEQYF.

The chain employs TRBV6-5 and TRBJ1-2, with D possibly TRBD1 on 6 matching bases. The CDR3 runs to 14 residues. Trimming left V 5 bases short and J 3 bases short, with 13 bases between. From germline, CDR1 is MNHEY and CDR2 SVGAGI. CDR3 residues: CASSRPGQYYGYTF. CDR3 sequence (DNA): TGTGCCAGCAGTCGGCCCGGACAGTACTATGGCTACACCTTC.